Listed below are T cell receptor beta chains from one sample, sequenced in a study of T-cell reconstitution after alpha-beta-depleted transplantation in children. One entry per CDR3 protein, called by TCRdb with MiXCR from the PCR reads. The repertoire holds 750,000 to 950,000 distinct CDR3 sequences, with 16% as singletons. The sample consisted of PBMCs, mostly from graft donor cells, taken 360 days after TCRalphabeta/CD19-depleted stem cell transplant. Receptor source: a male patient between 5 and 17 years old who had a stem cell transplant for acute lymphoblastic leukemia, so the T cells may come from the graft donor. The CDR3 runs from the conserved cysteine through the conserved F or W. A D gene is named only where the DNA matches it firmly. Some rows have no size entry. The others give once, few or many, or a class for an expanded clone.

TRBD2 | many | TRBJ2-1 | TRBV27 | CASSLPGVAGADEQFF | TGTGCCAGCAGTTTACCGGGGGTAGCGGGAGCAGATGAGCAGTTCTTC
TRBD2 | few | TRBJ2-1 | TRBV3-1 | CASSNSTGTSFDEQFF | TGTGCCAGCAGCAATAGTACCGGGACTAGCTTCGATGAGCAGTTCTTC
- | few | TRBJ1-6 | TRBV11-2 | CASSSRGPSGSPLHF | TGTGCCAGCAGCTCTAGGGGACCCTCCGGGTCACCCCTCCACTTT
- | - | TRBJ2-7 | TRBV10-3 | CAIRGSATYEQYF | TGTGCCATCAGGGGCAGTGCAACCTACGAGCAGTACTTC
TRBD1 | - | TRBJ1-5 | TRBV18 | CASSSRRTGDWQPQHF | TGTGCCAGCTCGTCAAGGAGGACAGGGGACTGGCAGCCCCAGCATTTT
TRBD2 | - | TRBJ2-7 | TRBV20-1 | CSARDTGGRTYEQYF | TGCAGTGCTAGAGATACGGGGGGTCGGACGTACGAGCAGTACTTC
- | many | TRBJ1-1 | TRBV5-1 | CASSLSRGNTEAFF | TGCGCCAGCAGCTTGTCTCGGGGGAACACTGAAGCTTTCTTT
- | - | TRBJ2-2 | TRBV20-1 | CSARGERDGGELFF | TGCAGTGCTAGAGGGGAACGGGATGGCGGGGAGCTGTTTTTT
- | - | TRBJ1-2 | TRBV6-2/TRBV6-3 | CASSYGRRYGYTF | TGTGCCAGCAGTTACGGGCGGCGTTATGGCTACACCTTC
TRBD1 | - | TRBJ1-5 | TRBV12-3/TRBV12-4 | CASSPGDRGNQPQHF | TGTGCCAGCAGTCCTGGGGACAGGGGCAATCAGCCCCAGCATTTT